This entry lists 23 T cell receptor beta chains sequenced from one sample in a study of identifying expanded T cells in peripheral blood. The repertoire was sequenced with immunoSEQ multiplex PCR; TCRdb's copy has only in-frame clones and lacks some. The data hold over 100,000 clones, with approximately 90% observed a single time. Sequences were obtained from blood. The receptors stem from a person aged 18 to 75 in good health.

This clone was counted once. V gene TRBV9 combines with J gene TRBJ2-6, with a possible D match to TRBD1 (5 bases). The CDR3 has 14 residues. In germline, CDR1 is SGDLS, CDR2 YYNGEE. The V gene lost 7 bases and the J gene lost 0 bases, with 8 bases spanning the gap. CDR3 DNA sequence: TGTGCCAGCGGTGACAGCTCTGGGGCCAACGTCCTGACTTTC. Translating gives CASGDSSGANVLTF. The variable domain in full, completed from reference TRBV9 and TRBJ2-6, reads DSGVTQTPKHLITATGQRVTLRCSPRSGDLSVYWYQQSLDQGLQFLIQYYNGEERAKGNILERFSAQQFPDLHSELNLSSLELGDSALYFCASGDSSGANVLTFGAGSRLTVL.

This sequence joins TRBV5-1 and TRBJ1-2; 10 bases match TRBD1. Germline V gene sequence: CDR1 SGHRS, CDR2 YFSETQ. The CDR3 has 15 residues. J lost 3 bases, V lost 2 bases, and 4 bases had no gene match. Here the CDR3 reads CASSLGTGEDYGYTF. The CDR3 nucleotides read TGCGCCAGCAGCTTAGGGACAGGGGAGGACTATGGCTACACCTTC.

Only a few counts were recorded for this clone. The chain combines TRBV12-5 with TRBJ1-1; D may be TRBD1 (5 bases). Germline V lookup: CDR1 LGHNT, CDR2 FRNRAP. V was clipped by 6 bases and J by 0 bases, with 11 bases between them. The CDR3 is 14 amino acids. CDR3 DNA: TGTGCTAGTGGCGACAGCCTTATGAACACTGAAGCTTTCTTT. This encodes CASGDSLMNTEAFF.

This sequence joins TRBV5-5 and TRBJ2-3; 10 bases line up with TRBD2. J gave up 7 bases and V 3 bases, and 11 bases lay outside the gene matches. Germline CDR1 reads SGHKS; CDR2 reads YYEKEE (reference sequence). This CDR3 has 16 residues. This CDR3 reads CASSSITSGTSYTQYF. CDR3 nucleotides: TGTGCCAGCAGCTCCATCACTAGCGGGACTAGTTATACGCAGTATTTT. Using reference TRBV5-5 and TRBJ2-3 for the parts outside the CDR3, the full variable domain is DAGVTQSPTHLIKTRGQQVTLRCSPISGHKSVSWYQQVLGQGPQFIFQYYEKEERGRGNFPDRFSARQFPNYSSELNVNALLLGDSALYLCASSSITSGTSYTQYFGPGTRLTVL.

This clone appeared once. The rearrangement joins TRBV7-9 to TRBJ2-5, with 9 bases lining up with TRBD1. This CDR3 contains 13 residues. J gave up 5 bases and V 4 bases, and 2 bases lay outside the gene matches. Per germline, CDR1 SEHNR and CDR2 FQNEAQ (reference sequence). The CDR3 sequence is CASSSTGGETQYF. CDR3 in DNA: TGTGCCAGCAGCTCGACAGGGGGGGAGACCCAGTACTTC.

The chain uses TRBV2 and TRBJ2-7, with D possibly being TRBD2 (6 bases). The V end lost 2 bases, the J end lost 5 bases, and 10 bases lay between the germline ends. The CDR3 is 13 amino acids. Germline V lookup: CDR1 SNHLY, CDR2 FYNNEI. In DNA form, the CDR3 reads TGTGCCAGCAGTGAAACTAGCTTCCACGAGCAGTACTTC. As protein: CASSETSFHEQYF.

This chain uses TRBV7-2 with TRBJ1-1; the D is unclear. Trimming took off 1 base at V and 0 bases at J, with 15 bases between the two ends. The germline CDR1 and CDR2 sequences are SGHTA and FQGNSA. The CDR3 extends over 17 amino acids. The CDR3, as DNA: TGTGCCAGCAGCTTAGGAGTAGGGAAGATTATGAACACTGAAGCTTTCTTT. It codes for CASSLGVGKIMNTEAFF.

The rearrangement joins TRBV28 to TRBJ2-2, with 10 bases identical to TRBD1. This CDR3 spans 15 amino acids. Germline lookup yields CDR1 MDHEN and CDR2 SYDVKM. V shed 2 bases, J shed 6 bases, and the junction held 3 bases outside the gene matches. The CDR3 nucleotides read TGTGCCAGCAGTTTAGGTGGACAGGGGGCCGGGGAGCTGTTTTTT. This translates into CASSLGGQGAGELFF.

Details on this clone: This CDR3 is also generated by other DNA sequences in the sample. The CDR3 sequence is CAWRDRANYGYTF. CDR3 bases: TGTGCCTGGAGGGACAGGGCTAACTATGGCTACACCTTC. The chain links TRBV30 to TRBJ1-2, with 8 bases fitting TRBD1. This CDR3 spans 13 amino acids. Per the germline V gene, CDR1 is GTSNPN and CDR2 is SVGIG (reference sequence). The trim removed 3 bases at V and 0 bases at J, leaving 0 bases unmatched.

The chain has TRBV10-3 and TRBJ1-4; D remains ambiguous. Germline CDR1 is ENHRY and CDR2 is SYGVKD. CDR3 length equals 14 residues. The V and J ends lost 3 bases and 8 bases respectively, with 13 bases between them. The CDR3 DNA follows: TGTGCCATCAGTGACTTATTAGAACACGAAAAACTGTTTTTT. Translation gives CAISDLLEHEKLFF.

The V and J genes are TRBV5-4 and TRBJ2-1; 8 bases match TRBD1. CDR3 length equals 14 residues. From germline, CDR1 is SGHNT and CDR2 YYREEE (reference sequence). Trimming at V came to 8 bases and at J to 2 bases, leaving 6 bases not matched to a gene. CDR3 nucleotides: TGTGCCAGTAGCCGACAGGGGACCTACAATGAGCAGTTCTTC. It is translated as CASSRQGTYNEQFF.

The gene calls are TRBV9 and TRBJ1-2; TRBD1 is a possible D gene (6 bases). V dropped 0 bases and J dropped 8 bases, with 14 bases sitting between them. The germline V gene has CDR1 SGDLS and CDR2 YYNGEE. The CDR3 length is 14 residues. The DNA for the CDR3 is TGTGCCAGCAGCGTAGGCGGGGGCGCGGGGGGCTACACCTTC. Its protein is CASSVGGGAGGYTF.

CDR3 bases: TGTGCCAGCAGCCATCCAAATTCACCCCTCCACTTT. Its translation: CASSHPNSPLHF. The rearrangement links TRBV6-5 to TRBJ1-6; D gene unclear. V lost 6 bases, J lost 7 bases, and 7 bases lay in between. Germline loops: CDR1 MNHEY, CDR2 SVGAGI. The CDR3 is made up of 12 amino acids.

Comments on this clone: A read error may be the cause here, since a much bigger clone is one base away. Given the absence of the conserved phenylalanine or tryptophan at the CDR3 end, a read error is likely. The J gene is TRBJ1-2, the V gene TRBV29-1, with 10 bases lining up with TRBD1. Per the germline V gene, CDR1 is SQVTM and CDR2 is ANQGSEA. The CDR3 contains 13 residues. The trim removed 7 bases at V and 8 bases at J, leaving 10 bases unmatched. CDR3 residues: CSARDRGSEGYTL. The CDR3 DNA reads as TGCAGCGCTAGGGACAGGGGAAGTGAGGGCTACACCCTC.

This clone was detected once. V usage is TRBV25-1 and J usage is TRBJ2-1; D possibly matches TRBD1 or TRBD2 (5 bases each). The CDR3 has 17 residues. Germline CDR1 is MGHDK and CDR2 is SYGVNS. V was cut by 1 base and J by 3 bases, with 16 bases left in between. CDR3 DNA sequence: TGTGCCAGCAGTGAATCCCCCGGGACCACCTACTACAATGAGCAGTTCTTC. This encodes CASSESPGTTYYNEQFF. Looking up the rest from reference TRBV25-1 and TRBJ2-1 gives the full variable domain: EADIYQTPRYLVIGTGKKITLECSQTMGHDKMYWYQQDPGMELHLIHYSYGVNSTEKGDLSSESTVSRIRTEHFPLTLESARPSHTSQYLCASSESPGTTYYNEQFFGPGTRLTVL.

The chain uses TRBV18 and TRBJ2-7, with TRBD2 matching 14 bases. There are 15 residues in the CDR3. CDR1 and CDR2 from the germline V gene are KGHSH and LQKENI. Unmatched junction bases numbered 1, after V lost 2 bases and J lost 4 bases. Written as DNA, the CDR3 is TGTGCCAGCTCACCAGGGACTAGCGGGAGTTACGAGCAGTACTTC. As protein: CASSPGTSGSYEQYF.

J is TRBJ2-5 and V is TRBV5-1; 11 nucleotides line up with TRBD2. Germline values: CDR1 SGHRS, CDR2 YFSETQ. The junction had 8 bases not matched to a gene; V was cut back by 4 bases and J by 6 bases. The CDR3 is 15 amino acids. The CDR3: CASSRALAGEKTQYF. The CDR3 DNA reads as TGCGCCAGCAGCCGGGCACTAGCGGGGGAAAAGACCCAGTACTTC.

The chain combines TRBV6-5 with TRBJ1-1; no definite D call. The CDR3 extends over 13 amino acids. Germline V gives CDR1 MNHEY, CDR2 SVGAGI. With 6 bases removed from V and 1 base from J, the gap between germline ends came to 9 bases. In nucleotides, the CDR3 is TGTGCCAGCAGACCAAGCCGGAACACTGAAGCTTTCTTT. Protein: CASRPSRNTEAFF.

The chain is built from TRBV6-5 and TRBJ2-1, with a tentative D call TRBD2 (6 bases). The germline CDR1 and CDR2 sequences are MNHEY and SVGAGI. V was clipped by 5 bases and J by 3 bases, with 11 bases between them. This CDR3 has 14 residues. CDR3 coding DNA: TGTGCCAGCAGTATCCGGGAGAGCTACAATGAGCAGTTCTTC. This sequence encodes CASSIRESYNEQFF.

The chain is built from TRBV6-1 and TRBJ2-2; D gene ambiguous. V gave up 4 bases and J gave up 4 bases, with 7 bases separating them. The CDR3 is made up of 13 amino acids. Germline assignment: CDR1 MNHNS and CDR2 SASEGT. The DNA for the CDR3 is TGTGCCAGCAGTGGAGACACCACCGGGGAGCTGTTTTTT. This gives the protein CASSGDTTGELFF.

This clone was picked up one time. The genes are TRBV5-6 and TRBJ2-7; perhaps TRBD1 as D (6 bases). Between the trimmed V and J ends, which lost 5 bases and 3 bases, there was a span of 18 bases. Germline V CDR1 and CDR2: SGHDT, YYEEEE. The length of the CDR3 is 15 residues. CDR3 bases: TGTGCCAGCAGTCTCAGGGGTCTCTCCCTCTACGAGCAGTACTTC. It is translated as CASSLRGLSLYEQYF.

This chain links TRBV5-1 with TRBJ2-3; D call uncertain. The CDR3 consists of 13 residues. With 3 bases removed from V and 3 bases from J, the gap between germline ends came to 8 bases. Germline V gene sequence: CDR1 SGHRS, CDR2 YFSETQ. The CDR3 sequence is CASSSSYTDTQYF. The CDR3 DNA is TGCGCCAGCAGCTCAAGCTATACAGATACGCAGTATTTT.

The rearrangement links TRBV5-1 to TRBJ1-4; TRBD1 matches 7 bases. V shed 4 bases and J 4 bases; nucleotides not matched to a gene: 7. The CDR3 extends over 15 amino acids. Germline CDR1 reads SGHRS; CDR2 reads YFSETQ. The CDR3 region has the DNA TGCGCCAGCAGCCAACGGGACAGCCTTAATGAAAAACTGTTTTTT. This codes for CASSQRDSLNEKLFF.